These 9 T cell receptor beta chains were all obtained from the same sample, sequenced in a study of breast tumors, draining lymph nodes, adjacent tissues. Using its own MiXCR run on the multiplex PCR reads, TCRdb lists one record per CDR3 protein. The sample carries roughly 220,000 distinct CDR3 sequences, less than 40% recorded once. The lymph nodes were axillary draining lymph nodes from breast cancer patients. The specimen sequenced was axillary lymph node tissue. These receptors originate from a female donor with breast cancer. Some clones in this sample may be carry-over from other donors' samples.

A remark on this clonotype: It may be a read error: a sequence one base away is much more abundant. This is likely a read error, given that the CDR3 carries no conserved phenylalanine or tryptophan at its end. The chain uses TRBV12-3 or TRBV12-4 and TRBJ1-5; D might be TRBD1 (5 bases). The CDR3 consists of 14 residues. The CDR3 DNA reads as TGTGCTAGTGCACCCGACAGTAGCAATCAGCCCCAGCATCTT. The encoded protein is CASAPDSSNQPQHL.

The chain carries TRBV7-9 and TRBJ2-1, with 8 nucleotides matching TRBD2. CDR3 length equals 15 residues. Germline V gene sequence: CDR1 SEHNR, CDR2 FQNEAQ (reference sequence). Trimming removed 6 bases from V and 6 bases from J; junction bases left unmatched: 10. This CDR3 reads CASRIVNSGANEQFF. The DNA for the CDR3 is TGTGCCAGCAGAATAGTCAATAGCGGGGCCAATGAGCAGTTCTTC.

This clonotype was seen many times. The V gene is TRBV19, the J gene TRBJ2-2; 9 bases are shared with TRBD2. Germline V gene sequence: CDR1 LNHDA, CDR2 SQIVND (reference sequence). Unmatched junction bases numbered 4, after V lost 1 base and J lost 4 bases. The CDR3 spans 16 residues. CDR3 nucleotides: TGTGCCAGTAGTATAGGTAGCGGGAGTCTCACCGGGGAGCTGTTTTTT. Amino acid sequence: CASSIGSGSLTGELFF.

This clonotype was found many times. This chain uses TRBV7-9 with TRBJ2-7, with 8 bases that match TRBD1. The CDR3 consists of 14 residues. V lost 7 bases to trimming and J lost 3 bases; unmatched junction nucleotides: 8. Germline V gene sequence: CDR1 SEHNR, CDR2 FQNEAQ (reference sequence). Written as DNA, the CDR3 is TGTGCCAGCACCCCCGGGACAGGCAACTACGAGCAGTACTTC. Its protein is CASTPGTGNYEQYF. The full variable domain, rest sourced from reference TRBV7-9 and TRBJ2-7, is DTGVSQNPRHKITKRGQNVTFRCDPISEHNRLYWYRQTLGQGPEFLTYFQNEAQLEKSRLLSDRFSAERPKGSFSTLEIQRTEQGDSAMYLCASTPGTGNYEQYFGPGTRLTVT.

At least ten counts were recorded for this clonotype. This chain links TRBV11-2 with TRBJ2-2, with D tentatively TRBD1 or TRBD2 (6 bases each). The CDR3 is 16 residues long. V was clipped by 5 bases and J by 5 bases, with 18 bases between them. CDR1 SGHAT and CDR2 FQNNGV come from the germline V gene. The CDR3 spells CASSPTGAGRTGELFF. The DNA of the CDR3 is TGTGCCAGCAGCCCTACGGGGGCAGGGAGGACCGGGGAGCTGTTTTTT.

The gene calls are TRBV20-1 and TRBJ2-1, with TRBD2 matching over 11 bases. The CDR3 consists of 14 residues. V lost 6 bases and J lost 12; bases outside the gene matches: 13. Germline loops: CDR1 DFQATT, CDR2 SNEGSKA (reference sequence). The CDR3 region is CSAVAGGFTDTQFF. The CDR3 DNA follows: TGCAGTGCCGTAGCGGGGGGGTTCACAGATACGCAGTTCTTC.

The genes are TRBV28 and TRBJ2-7, with D possibly being TRBD1 or TRBD2 (5 bases each). CDR3 size: 14 residues. From germline, CDR1 is MDHEN and CDR2 SYDVKM. V lost 3 bases and J lost 6, with 15 bases in between. The CDR3 reads CASSLGVVSSEQYF. The CDR3 DNA follows: TGTGCCAGCAGTTTGGGGGTAGTTTCTAGCGAGCAGTACTTC.

This clonotype was seen many times. The genes are TRBV9 and TRBJ2-1, with 7 positions matching TRBD2. CDR1 is SGDLS and CDR2 is YYNGEE in the germline V gene. The CDR3 length is 14 residues. The V segment lost 3 bases and the J segment 8 bases; nucleotides outside the gene matches: 8. DNA of the CDR3: TGTGCCAGCAGCGGGGGCGGGAGTTTCGATGAGCAGTTCTTC. It encodes CASSGGGSFDEQFF.

This clonotype was detected many times. The chain has TRBV5-1 and TRBJ2-6; 8 bases fit TRBD2. The germline gives CDR1 SGHRS, CDR2 YFSETQ. The CDR3 is 21 amino acids. J was trimmed by 0 bases and V by 1 base; bases with no gene match: 15. CDR3 sequence reads: CASSLPGGGSGANSGANVLTF. The CDR3 region has the DNA TGCGCCAGCAGCTTGCCCGGGGGGGGCAGCGGTGCTAACTCTGGGGCCAACGTCCTGACTTTC.